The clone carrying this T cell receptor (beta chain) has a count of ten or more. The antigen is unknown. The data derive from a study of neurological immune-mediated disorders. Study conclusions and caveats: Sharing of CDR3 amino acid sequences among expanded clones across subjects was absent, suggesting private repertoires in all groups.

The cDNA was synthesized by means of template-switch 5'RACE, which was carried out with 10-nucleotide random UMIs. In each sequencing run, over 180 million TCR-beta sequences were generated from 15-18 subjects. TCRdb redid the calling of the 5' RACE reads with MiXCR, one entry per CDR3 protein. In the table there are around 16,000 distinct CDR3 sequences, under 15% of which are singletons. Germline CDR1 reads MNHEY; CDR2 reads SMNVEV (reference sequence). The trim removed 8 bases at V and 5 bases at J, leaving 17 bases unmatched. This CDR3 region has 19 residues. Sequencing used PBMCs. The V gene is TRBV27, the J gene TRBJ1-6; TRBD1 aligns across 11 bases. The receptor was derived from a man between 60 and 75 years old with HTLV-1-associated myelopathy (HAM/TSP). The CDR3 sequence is CASRTGGLKARNDNSPLHF. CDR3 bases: TGTGCCAGCCGGACAGGGGGCCTGAAGGCTCGAAATGATAATTCACCCCTCCACTTT.